The 15 T cell receptor beta chains below all came from one sample that was sequenced in a study of blood T cell repertoires in COVID-19. Produced via immunoSEQ multiplex PCR; TCRdb's table is partial and in-frame only. The sample carries tens of thousands of clones, roughly 87% recorded once. Source material: peripheral blood. All receptors come from a woman aged 45 to 65 with active or convalescent COVID-19.

As to this clone: Other DNA sequences in this sample translate to the same CDR3. The chain is built from TRBV5-4 and TRBJ1-1; 9 bases map to TRBD1. The CDR3 consists of 14 residues. V dropped 4 bases and J dropped 1; count of bases not matched to a gene: 2. In germline, CDR1 is SGHNT, CDR2 YYREEE (reference sequence). CDR3: CASSLTGGNTEAFF. In nucleotides, the CDR3 is TGTGCCAGCAGCCTGACAGGGGGGAACACTGAAGCTTTCTTT.

The rearrangement joins TRBV21-1 to TRBJ1-3; the table gives TRBD1 as D, unverified against the DNA. TRBV21-1 is termed a pseudogene. This CDR3 is built from 17 residues. The CDR3 here is CASSKVERGQGADTIYF. The DNA for the CDR3 is TGTGCCAGCAGCAAAGTAGAAAGGGGACAGGGGGCCGACACCATATATTTT.

This clone was counted a few times. The V and J genes are TRBV7-2 and TRBJ2-7; D might be TRBD1 (6 bases). V lost 1 base and J 1 base, leaving 11 bases between the germline ends. The germline CDR1 and CDR2 sequences are SGHTA and FQGNSA. This CDR3 contains 15 residues. The CDR3 reads CASSLVTGSSYEQYF. The DNA of the CDR3 is TGTGCCAGCAGCTTAGTGACAGGTTCTTCCTACGAGCAGTACTTC.

This rearrangement joins TRBV2 to TRBJ1-6, with D possibly TRBD1 on 5 matching bases. V lost 7 bases, J lost 7 bases, and 14 bases lay in between. Germline lookup yields CDR1 SNHLY and CDR2 FYNNEI. The CDR3 consists of 14 residues. The CDR3 nucleotides are TGTGCCAGCACCAATCGACAGTGGAATTCACCCCTCCACTTT. It specifies CASTNRQWNSPLHF. Complete variable domain (other parts from reference TRBV2 and TRBJ1-6): EPEVTQTPSHQVTQMGQEVILRCVPISNHLYFYWYRQILGQKVEFLVSFYNNEISEKSEIFDDQFSVERPDGSNFTLKIRSTKLEDSAMYFCASTNRQWNSPLHFGNGTRLTVT.

The chain combines TRBV24-1 with TRBJ1-1; D gene unclear. Germline-derived CDR1 and CDR2 are KGHDR and SFDVKD. With 6 bases removed from V and 5 bases from J, the gap between germline ends came to 12 bases. The CDR3 covers 13 residues. In DNA, the CDR3 is TGTGCCACCAGTACGGAGGGTGTGACTGAAGCTTTCTTT. Its translation is CATSTEGVTEAFF.

V gene TRBV4-3 combines with J gene TRBJ2-1; 8 positions agree with TRBD2. The germline CDR1 and CDR2 sequences are LGHNA and YSLEER. The CDR3 runs 15 residues. V lost 8 bases to trimming and J lost 1 base; unmatched junction nucleotides: 7. This chain's CDR3 is CASGRTSSSYNEQFF. The CDR3 DNA follows: TGCGCCAGCGGACGGACTAGCAGTTCCTACAATGAGCAGTTCTTC.

V and J are TRBV5-1 and TRBJ2-7; TRBD1 matches 7 bases. The CDR3 covers 15 residues. Germline loops: CDR1 SGHRS, CDR2 YFSETQ. V lost 0 bases and J lost 2; bases outside the gene matches: 5. The CDR3 DNA sequence: TGCGCCAGCAGCTTGGGTCCGGGACAGACCTACGAGCAGTACTTC. Translation gives CASSLGPGQTYEQYF.

The table lists this clone with a count of one. This chain joins TRBV29-1 and TRBJ2-1; 10 nucleotides agree with TRBD1. CDR3 size: 14 residues. The J segment lost 4 bases and the V segment lost 7 bases, leaving 7 bases of the junction unmatched. Germline V gene data show CDR1 as SQVTM and CDR2 as ANQGSEA. CDR3 DNA: TGCAGCGCCGGACAGGGGGTCGGTTACAATGAGCAGTTCTTC. It is translated as CSAGQGVGYNEQFF.

A single count supports this clone. The chain recombines TRBV11-2 with TRBJ2-5, with D maybe TRBD2 (6 bases). Germline loops: CDR1 SGHAT, CDR2 FQNNGV. The ends were cut back, 6 bases at V and 2 bases at J, with 13 bases in the middle. CDR3 length equals 14 residues. CDR3 nucleotides: TGTGCCAGCAGAAGACTAGATCAGCAAGAGACCCAGTACTTC. Translating gives CASRRLDQQETQYF.

CDR3 sequence reads: CASSPAEGALGTEAFF. In DNA form, the CDR3 reads TGTGCCAGCAGCCCGGCCGAGGGGGCTCTAGGCACTGAAGCTTTCTTT. This chain joins TRBV6-2 or TRBV6-3 and TRBJ1-1; 7 bases match TRBD1. CDR3 length: 16 residues. Germline V gene sequence: CDR1 MNHEY, CDR2 SVGEGT. Germline trimming cut 6 bases from V and 4 bases from J; bases unmatched to any gene: 14.

As to this clone: The sample carries other DNA sequences with the same CDR3. The V gene is TRBV20-1, the J gene TRBJ1-1; D unclear. The germline gives CDR1 DFQATT, CDR2 SNEGSKA (reference sequence). The CDR3 has 11 amino acids. V lost 0 bases, J lost 6 bases, and 5 bases lay in between. CDR3 protein: CSARDIPEAFF. For the CDR3, the DNA is TGCAGTGCTAGAGATATCCCTGAAGCTTTCTTT.

The CDR3 DNA reads as TGCGCCAGCAGCCAAGGGGGATGGGAGTACGAGCAGTACTTC. Its translation is CASSQGGWEYEQYF. The V and J genes are TRBV4-3 and TRBJ2-7; weak D call: TRBD2 (5 bases). Germline CDR1 is LGHNA and CDR2 is YSLEER. CDR3 length equals 14 residues. V was cut by 1 base and J by 4 bases, with 11 bases left in between.

This clone has a single count. In nucleotides, the CDR3 is TGTGCCTGGAGTGTAATGGCAGGAGGCGAAAAACTGTTTTTT. It specifies CAWSVMAGGEKLFF. The gene calls are TRBV30 and TRBJ1-4; D is undetermined. Trimming took 0 bases from V and 8 from J, leaving 13 bases between them. The CDR3 is 14 residues long. Germline CDR1 and CDR2: GTSNPN and SVGIG (reference sequence).

The chain uses TRBV5-5 and TRBJ1-2; TRBD1 might be the D (6 bases). This CDR3 region has 15 residues. The V gene lost 4 bases and the J gene lost 7 bases, with 20 bases spanning the gap. The germline gives CDR1 SGHKS, CDR2 YYEKEE (reference sequence). CDR3 nucleotide sequence: TGTGCCAGCAGCACCCCCCCTACAGGGAAGGCTGGCTACACCTTC. This codes for CASSTPPTGKAGYTF.

The chain employs TRBV9 and TRBJ1-6; the match to TRBD1 covers 9 bases. Germline V gene lookup returns CDR1 SGDLS and CDR2 YYNGEE. CDR3 length: 19 amino acids. V shed 4 bases and J 5 bases; nucleotides not matched to a gene: 16. CDR3 bases: TGTGCCAGCAGCCCTAATCCGGGACAGGGTGCGGGGAATAATTCACCCCTCCACTTT. Residues: CASSPNPGQGAGNNSPLHF.